A selection of T cell receptor beta chains follows, all from one sample in a study of human T cells and chemical hapten exposure. TCRdb reprocessed the RACE reads with MiXCR, giving one entry per CDR3 protein. The sample consists of 65,000 or so distinct CDR3 sequences, approximately 6.2% of them appearing once. The sample comprised whole blood. Receptor source: a female donor in good health. Some clones in this sample may be carry-over from other donors' samples. CDR3s include the opening cysteine and the closing phenylalanine or tryptophan. A D gene is named only where the DNA matches it firmly. A row's size may be missing; if present it is once, few, many or a size class.

j_gene,v_gene,d_gene,abundance,CDR3nt,CDR3aa
TRBJ1-5,TRBV20-1,.,.,TGCAGCGCCGGGACAATCTATCAGCCCCAGCATTTT,CSAGTIYQPQHF
TRBJ2-7,TRBV28,.,many,TGTGCCAGCAGCCGCGATTTATCTAGCTCCTACGAGCAGTACTTC,CASSRDLSSSYEQYF
TRBJ2-6,TRBV6-5,TRBD1,many,TGTGCCAGCAGCCTGACAGGGACGAGCTCTGGGGCCAACGTCCTGACTTTC,CASSLTGTSSGANVLTF
TRBJ2-3,TRBV5-1,TRBD2,many,TGCGCCAGCAGCCGAGGGCCTAGCGGAATAAGGGCAGATACGCAGTATTTT,CASSRGPSGIRADTQYF
TRBJ1-5,TRBV6-1,.,.,TGTGCCAGGGGCACTAGCAATCAGCCCCAGCATTTT,CARGTSNQPQHF
TRBJ1-4,TRBV18,.,few,TGTGCCAGCTCACCACGGCGGGGGACGGATGAAAAACTGTTTTTT,CASSPRRGTDEKLFF
TRBJ2-3,TRBV9,TRBD1,many,TGTGCCAGCAGCGGACGGGACAGGGGGTCAGATACGCAGTATTTT,CASSGRDRGSDTQYF
TRBJ2-3,TRBV6-5,.,few,TGTGCCAGCAGTTACTCCGGGACTTCCCACACAGATACGCAGTATTTT,CASSYSGTSHTDTQYF
TRBJ2-3,TRBV14,.,many,TGTGCCAGCAGCCAAGATAGAAGGGTAGCAGGTACAGATACGCAGTATTTT,CASSQDRRVAGTDTQYF
TRBJ2-1,TRBV6-2/TRBV6-3,TRBD2,few,TGTGCCAGCAGCCACAACTTGCGGGAGGGGGTAACTGATGAGCAGTTCTTC,CASSHNLREGVTDEQFF
TRBJ2-7,TRBV4-1,TRBD1,few,TGCGCCAGCAGCCAGGGGGGACAGGGGGCCTACGAGCAGTACTTC,CASSQGGQGAYEQYF
TRBJ2-7,TRBV28,.,many,TGTGCCAGCAGTTTTGGTGACAGCATCTCCTACGAGCAGTACTTC,CASSFGDSISYEQYF
TRBJ1-1,TRBV5-1,.,.,TGCGCCAGCACACAACAGGGGAACACTGAAGCTTTCTTT,CASTQQGNTEAFF
TRBJ2-3,TRBV28,TRBD2,few,TGTGCCAGCAGTCCCCCGGGACTAGCGGGATTTTCTACGGATACGCAGTATTTT,CASSPPGLAGFSTDTQYF
TRBJ1-1,TRBV20-1,.,many,TGCAGTGCTAGAGATCAGGCAGGGGATCTCAACACTGAAGCTTTCTTT,CSARDQAGDLNTEAFF
TRBJ2-4,TRBV28,.,.,TGTGCCAGCAGTGTATTGGAGCGTAAAAACATTCAGTACTTC,CASSVLERKNIQYF
TRBJ2-3,TRBV20-1,TRBD2,many,TGCAGTGCGATTGACTTAGCGGGAGACAACACAGATACGCAGTATTTT,CSAIDLAGDNTDTQYF
TRBJ2-3,TRBV18,TRBD1,many,TGTGCCAGCTCACCGGACAGGACCAACACAGATACGCAGTATTTT,CASSPDRTNTDTQYF
TRBJ2-1,TRBV6-6,TRBD2,many,TGTGCCAGCAGTTTCCCGGGACTAGCGTATGGGCAGTTCTTC,CASSFPGLAYGQFF
TRBJ2-2,TRBV12-3/TRBV12-4,TRBD1,many,TGTGCCAGCAGACCACGGACAGGGGGCTGGACCGGGGAGCTGTTTTTT,CASRPRTGGWTGELFF
TRBJ1-6,TRBV28,.,many,TGTGCCAGCAGTTTAATCCAAGTCGATTCACCCCTCCACTTT,CASSLIQVDSPLHF
TRBJ2-3,TRBV6-2/TRBV6-3,TRBD1,few,TGTGCCAGCACCCCGACAGGGAGAGGAGATACGCAGTATTTT,CASTPTGRGDTQYF
TRBJ2-3,TRBV7-6,TRBD2,.,TGTGCCAGCAGCTCCGGGACTAGCGGGAGTTTAGCTGATACGCAGTATTTT,CASSSGTSGSLADTQYF
TRBJ2-3,TRBV28,.,many,TGTGCCAGCAGCCTCCCGCTCCCCACAGATACGCAGTATTTT,CASSLPLPTDTQYF
TRBJ2-7,TRBV2,TRBD2,few,TGTGCCAGCAGCGCGAGCTTTACTAGCGGGAAGTTCTACGAGCAGTACTTC,CASSASFTSGKFYEQYF
TRBJ1-1,TRBV5-1,.,many,TGCGCCAGCAGCTTGGCCACACAGGGAAGGACCCGGGCTGAAGCTTTCTTT,CASSLATQGRTRAEAFF
TRBJ2-7,TRBV20-1,TRBD1,many,TGCAGTGCTGAGGGGGGACAGGGCCTCCGCGAGCAGTACTTC,CSAEGGQGLREQYF
TRBJ2-3,TRBV29-1,.,few,TGCAGCGTTGAAGGTATCACTAGCAGGCGCACAGATACGCAGTATTTT,CSVEGITSRRTDTQYF
TRBJ2-1,TRBV6-1,.,many,TGTGCCAGCAGAAGTCGGTCGGATGAGCAGTTCTTC,CASRSRSDEQFF
TRBJ2-3,TRBV12-3/TRBV12-4,TRBD2,many,TGTGCCACCACTACTCGGGGGGATAGCACAGATACGCAGTATTTT,CATTTRGDSTDTQYF
TRBJ1-5,TRBV6-1,TRBD1,.,TGTGCCAGCAGGGGGCCGGGACAGCAACAGCCCCAGCATTTT,CASRGPGQQQPQHF
TRBJ1-4,TRBV28,TRBD1,many,TGTGCCAGCATTAGACAGGGGGCAGGGGAAAAACTGTTTTTT,CASIRQGAGEKLFF
TRBJ2-3,TRBV20-1,TRBD2,.,TGCAGTGCTAGTGCTAGCGGGACTCGCACAGATACGCAGTATTTT,CSASASGTRTDTQYF
TRBJ2-7,TRBV5-4,TRBD1,many,TGTGCCAGCAGTTACCCGGGACAGACAGGAGAGCAGTACTTC,CASSYPGQTGEQYF
TRBJ2-3,TRBV2,TRBD2,.,TGTGCCAGCAGTGAAAGGGGACTAGCGGGAGCAGATACGCAGTATTTT,CASSERGLAGADTQYF
TRBJ1-4,TRBV5-4,.,few,TGTGCCAGCAGCTTGGGAGGATTGTCTAATGAAAAACTGTTTTTT,CASSLGGLSNEKLFF
TRBJ1-2,TRBV4-1,.,many,TGCGCCAGCAGCCAAGAACTGCAGGGGTTCTATGGCTACACCTTC,CASSQELQGFYGYTF
TRBJ2-3,TRBV15,.,few,TGTGCCACCAGCAGAAGCCGGCTAGCGAGCCACACAGATACGCAGTATTTT,CATSRSRLASHTDTQYF
TRBJ2-1,TRBV7-2,TRBD2,many,TGTGCCAGCAGCTTTCGCGGGACTAGCGGGAATGAGCAGTTCTTC,CASSFRGTSGNEQFF
TRBJ2-2,TRBV19,.,many,TGTGCCAGCCGGGACCGGGCGAACACCGGGGAGCTGTTTTTT,CASRDRANTGELFF